Each of the 10 T cell receptor beta chains below was sequenced from the same sample in a study of OX40 agonist ivuxolimab in advanced cancers. TCRdb's table, derived via immunoSEQ multiplex PCR, lists solely in-frame clones and lacks some. In the table there are tens of thousands of clones, 80% to 85% of which are singletons. This specimen consisted of CD4+ or CD8+ T cells sorted from blood, obtained in a trial of the OX40 agonist ivuxolimab. Source of these receptors: an adult with an advanced solid tumor such as melanoma, head and neck, liver or kidney cancer.

This chain uses TRBV18 with TRBJ1-5, with D perhaps TRBD1 (5 bases). Trimming removed 3 bases from V and 3 bases from J, with 6 bases in between. Germline assignment: CDR1 KGHSH and CDR2 LQKENI. This CDR3 region has 13 residues. CDR3 loop: CASSPGTNQPQHF. Written as DNA, the CDR3 is TGTGCCAGCTCACCGGGGACCAATCAGCCCCAGCATTTT.

The chain carries TRBV11-3 and TRBJ1-1, with TRBD1 matching over 9 bases. The J segment lost 4 bases and the V segment lost 4 bases, leaving 7 bases of the junction unmatched. The germline CDR1 and CDR2 sequences are SGHNT and YENEEA. The CDR3 is 15 amino acids. DNA of the CDR3: TGTGCCAGCAGCTCGGGACAGGGAGGGACCACTGAAGCTTTCTTT. Protein: CASSSGQGGTTEAFF.

This rearrangement joins TRBV5-1 to TRBJ2-7; 9 bases line up with TRBD2. Germline CDR1 reads SGHRS; CDR2 reads YFSETQ. This CDR3 is built from 15 residues. The ends lost 5 bases at V and 4 bases at J; junction bases unmatched: 10. The CDR3 nucleotides are TGCGCCAGCAGATTAGGACTAGCGCTGAGTTACGAGCAGTACTTC. Amino acids: CASRLGLALSYEQYF.

The chain joins TRBV10-3 to TRBJ2-7; 8 nucleotides line up with TRBD1. Germline-derived CDR1 and CDR2 are ENHRY and SYGVKD. The CDR3 consists of 15 residues. The ends lost 6 bases at V and 0 bases at J; junction bases unmatched: 7. This chain's CDR3 is CAIRRGQDSSYEQYF. The CDR3 DNA follows: TGTGCCATCAGGAGGGGACAGGACAGCTCCTACGAGCAGTACTTC.

V is TRBV19 and J is TRBJ1-2; D might be TRBD1 (6 bases). The CDR3 is 14 amino acids. V shed 4 bases and J shed 2 bases, with 11 bases lying between them. Germline CDR1 LNHDA, CDR2 SQIVND (reference sequence). CDR3: CASSNIGGNYGYTF. Written as DNA, the CDR3 is TGTGCCAGTAGTAACATCGGGGGCAACTATGGCTACACCTTC.

Note on this clone: The identical CDR3 is also encoded by other nucleotide sequences in the sample. V usage is TRBV2 and J usage is TRBJ2-1; 11 bases match TRBD2. The V gene end was trimmed by 5 bases and the J gene end by 7 bases; junction bases not matched to a gene: 7. The germline CDR1 and CDR2 sequences are SNHLY and FYNNEI. The CDR3 runs to 15 residues. CDR3 amino acids: CASSRLAGGPNEQFF. The CDR3 DNA reads TGTGCCAGCAGTCGCTTAGCGGGAGGGCCGAATGAGCAGTTCTTC.

The V and J genes are TRBV7-9 and TRBJ2-3; no firm D call. The CDR3 is made up of 16 amino acids. The ends were cut back, 1 base at V and 6 bases at J, with 17 bases in the middle. The V gene's germline CDR1 is SEHNR and CDR2 FQNEAQ (reference sequence). DNA for the CDR3: TGTGCCAGCAGCTTAGGGACGGGCTTTTTGCTGGATACGCAGTATTTT. Its translation is CASSLGTGFLLDTQYF. Combining the CDR3 with reference TRBV7-9 and TRBJ2-3 gives the whole variable domain DTGVSQNPRHKITKRGQNVTFRCDPISEHNRLYWYRQTLGQGPEFLTYFQNEAQLEKSRLLSDRFSAERPKGSFSTLEIQRTEQGDSAMYLCASSLGTGFLLDTQYFGPGTRLTVL.

The genes are TRBV4-1 and TRBJ2-7, with 8 nucleotides matching TRBD1. Germline-derived CDR1 and CDR2 are MGHRA and YSYEKL. The length of the CDR3 is 17 residues. J lost 2 bases, V lost 0 bases, and 9 bases had no gene match. CDR3 bases: TGCGCCAGCAGCCAAGAACCTACGGCAGGGGGCCCCTACGAGCAGTACTTC. Translation gives CASSQEPTAGGPYEQYF.

The rearrangement links TRBV18 to TRBJ2-3; tentative D call: TRBD2 (5 bases). The CDR3 runs to 15 residues. Between the trimmed V and J ends, which lost 4 bases and 0 bases, there was a span of 11 bases. Germline V gene lookup returns CDR1 KGHSH and CDR2 LQKENI. CDR3 in amino acids: CASSRARTSTDTQYF. CDR3 bases: TGTGCCAGCTCACGGGCGCGGACTAGCACAGATACGCAGTATTTT.

The chain combines TRBV5-4 with TRBJ2-7; D gene unclear. V was clipped by 1 base and J by 4 bases, with 9 bases between them. This CDR3 has 13 residues. Per germline, CDR1 SGHNT and CDR2 YYREEE (reference sequence). The CDR3: CASSLIESYEQYF. In DNA form, the CDR3 reads TGTGCCAGCAGCTTGATCGAGAGTTACGAGCAGTACTTC.